Listed below are T cell receptor beta chains from one sample, sequenced in a study of blood T cells in healthy people across ages. TCRdb reprocessed the 5' RACE reads with MiXCR, giving one entry per CDR3 protein. The sample gives fewer than 1.5 million distinct CDR3 sequences, around two fifths of which show up once; approximately 7.9% is in the top ten. Sample: blood. All receptors come from a woman aged 18-29 years in good health. Each CDR3 is given with its conserved first and last residue. D genes are given only for firm matches. Clone size is not always given. Where it is, it says once, few, many or a class for expanded clones.

v_gene,j_gene,d_gene,abundance,CDR3nt,CDR3aa
TRBV12-3/TRBV12-4,TRBJ2-3,NA,NA,TGTGCCAGCAGTTTAAGCCTAGTGGGCACAGATACGCAGTATTTT,CASSLSLVGTDTQYF
TRBV20-1,TRBJ2-1,NA,few,TGCAGTGCTAGAACCAACAGCAATGAGCAGTTCTTC,CSARTNSNEQFF
TRBV5-1,TRBJ2-3,NA,many,TGTGCCAGCAGTCCGGGGAACACAGATACGCAGTATTTT,CASSPGNTDTQYF
TRBV12-3/TRBV12-4,TRBJ2-7,NA,few,TGTGCCAGCAGGAGGGACGGCGTCTCCTACGAGCAGTACTTC,CASRRDGVSYEQYF
TRBV7-8,TRBJ1-2,TRBD1,NA,TGTGCCAGCAGCGCGACAGGGACGGGGAGCGATGGCTACACCTTC,CASSATGTGSDGYTF
TRBV2,TRBJ2-7,NA,many,TGTGCCAGCAGTGAGCAGGGCAGCTCCTACGAGCAGTACTTC,CASSEQGSSYEQYF
TRBV6-5,TRBJ1-2,NA,NA,TGTGCCAGCAGGTTAACCAGGGGCGGGGAAGGTGATGGCTACACCTTC,CASRLTRGGEGDGYTF
TRBV2,TRBJ1-5,NA,NA,TGTGCCAGCAGTGAGACAGCCACGAATCAGCCCCAGCATTTT,CASSETATNQPQHF
TRBV20-1,TRBJ1-5,NA,NA,TGCAGTGCTAGTGGGTCAGGTAATCAGCCCCAGCATTTT,CSASGSGNQPQHF
TRBV29-1,TRBJ2-7,NA,few,TGCAGCCTCGGCGGATACTACGAGCAGTACTTC,CSLGGYYEQYF
TRBV20-1,TRBJ2-5,TRBD1,many,TGCAGTGCTAAAAGACAGGGGCCAGAGACCCAGTACTTC,CSAKRQGPETQYF
TRBV2,TRBJ2-2,NA,NA,TGTGCCAGCAGCACCGGGACGTTGAACACCGGGGAGCTGTTTTTT,CASSTGTLNTGELFF
TRBV20-1,TRBJ2-5,NA,NA,TGCAGTGCTCCCGGACTCCTCCAAGAGACCCAGTACTTC,CSAPGLLQETQYF
TRBV28,TRBJ2-1,NA,few,TGTGCCAGCAGTTTATCGGGGTTCAATGAGCAGTTCTTC,CASSLSGFNEQFF
TRBV15,TRBJ1-5,TRBD1,few,TGTGCCACCAGCGGGGACAGTATTTCGTCGTCTAGAGATCAGCCCCAGCATTTT,CATSGDSISSSRDQPQHF
TRBV5-1,TRBJ2-2,TRBD1,NA,TGCGCCAGCAGCTTGGAACAGGGGGAGACCACCGGGGAGCTGTTTTTT,CASSLEQGETTGELFF
TRBV7-9,TRBJ2-7,NA,many,TGTGCCAGCACTAGAGGCTCCTACGAGCAGTACTTC,CASTRGSYEQYF
TRBV19,TRBJ2-7,NA,NA,TGTGCCAGTAGTATAGAGGCTCAAAGTGGCCAGTACTTC,CASSIEAQSGQYF
TRBV6-1,TRBJ2-6,TRBD1,few,TGTGCCAGCACGGGGACAGGGGCCCCCTCTGGGGCCAACGTCCTGACTTTC,CASTGTGAPSGANVLTF
TRBV6-5,TRBJ2-6,NA,few,TGTGCCAGCAGTTACGGCAGTAATCCCTCTGGGGCCAACGTCCTGACTTTC,CASSYGSNPSGANVLTF
TRBV20-1,TRBJ2-3,TRBD2,NA,TGCAGTGCTAGACCAGCGGGGGATAGCACAGATACGCAGTATTTT,CSARPAGDSTDTQYF
TRBV25-1,TRBJ1-1,NA,NA,TGTGCCAGCAGTGAAGGGCAGTCGAACACTGAAGCTTTCTTT,CASSEGQSNTEAFF
TRBV12-3/TRBV12-4,TRBJ2-5,NA,NA,TGTGCCAGCAGTTTTGGCACACGCGGGGGCGAGGATGAGCAGTACTTC,CASSFGTRGGEDEQYF
TRBV2,TRBJ2-1,NA,NA,TGTGCCAGCAGTGAGGGCATTAGCGGAAAGGCCTCCTACAATGAGCAGTTCTTC,CASSEGISGKASYNEQFF